Ten or more counts support the clone carrying this TCR beta chain. Its antigen remains unknown. Library preparation tagged each individual cDNA molecule with a unique molecular identifier. In TCRdb, the RACE reads were re-called with MiXCR into one record per CDR3 protein. The repertoire includes 300,000 to 450,000 distinct CDR3 sequences, around 5.5% of them detected once, and about 8.2% sits in the top ten. Time point defined: pre-sensitization, week 0. As to treatment: therapeutic diphenylcyclopropenone sensitization with weekly scalp DPC. Participating donors were patients with alopecia, aged 18 to 70 years, considered appropriate candidates for DPC. The data originate from a study of human T cells and chemical hapten exposure. Study in general: Yields of TCR per sample differed, chiefly owing to small differences in pooled library volume. Whole-study results and caveats: Significantly greater numbers of large CDR3 similarity clusters came from expanded TCRs than from controls.

After removal of 3 bases from V and 10 bases from J, the junction contained 5 bases not matched to a gene. This CDR3 is built from 14 residues. Germline V gene lookup returns CDR1 LGHDT and CDR2 YNNKEL (reference sequence). The sample consisted of whole blood, taken in connection with sensitization to the hapten diphenylcyclopropenone (DPC). The clonotype originates from a woman under 30 with alopecia areata. Some clones in this sample may be carry-over from other donors' samples. V usage is TRBV3-1 and J usage is TRBJ1-6; 8 positions agree with TRBD1. CDR3 DNA: TGTGCCAGCAGCCAGGACAGGGTAGGGTCACCCCTCCACTTT. Translated: CASSQDRVGSPLHF.